The T cell receptor (beta chain) described here comes from a study of glioma-infiltrating T cells. Points from the study as a whole: Gliomas, especially low-grade, showed above-expected tissue-blood divergence; non-neoplastic patients showed below.

At least ten counts were recorded for this clonotype. What it binds is not known. Amplification of TCR alpha and beta CDR3 regions from RNA used iRepertoire nested multiplex PCR. One-step reverse transcription and amplification started from about 100-400 ng of tissue mRNA or PBMC total RNA. In TCRdb, the multiplex PCR reads were re-called with MiXCR into one record per CDR3 protein. The sample has around 93,000 distinct CDR3 sequences; approximately 39% are singletons. Germline V lookup: CDR1 SNHLY, CDR2 FYNNEI. The ends were cut back, 7 bases at V and 6 bases at J, with 16 bases in the middle. The CDR3 has 14 amino acids.

The receptor was isolated from a human donor with low-grade glioma or glioblastoma, undergoing nonglioma brain surgery, or in good health (not recorded which). Sequences were obtained from glioma tissue, nonneoplastic brain tissue, or PBMCs (not recorded which). The chain carries TRBV2 and TRBJ1-5, with D perhaps TRBD1 (5 bases). The CDR3 is CASNPGRGRQPQHF. DNA of the CDR3: TGTGCCAGCAATCCCGGGCGGGGCCGTCAGCCCCAGCATTTT.